These T cell receptor beta chains were read from a single sample in a study of blood T cell repertoires in COVID-19. The assay was immunoSEQ multiplex PCR, and TCRdb's table has in-frame clones only and misses some. This table holds around 300,000 clones, approximately 91% found once. Sequencing was performed on peripheral blood. Receptor source: a man between 45 and 60 years old with acute or convalescent COVID-19. Each CDR3 is given with its conserved first and last residue. The D gene is left open where the match is weak. Part of the rows lack a size; the others show once, few, many or a class for expanded clones.

TRBV12-3/TRBV12-4,.,12,.,TRBJ2-2,CASSLNTGELFF,TGTGCCAGCAGCTTGAACACCGGGGAGCTGTTTTTT
TRBV10-3,.,16,.,TRBJ2-7,CAISGSTLQETYVQYF,TGTGCCATCAGTGGATCCACCTTACAGGAAACCTACGTGCAGTACTTC
TRBV3-1/TRBV3-2,.,14,.,TRBJ1-1,CASSPGFGNTEAFF,TGTGCCAGCAGCCCAGGGTTCGGGAACACTGAAGCTTTCTTT
TRBV3-1/TRBV3-2,TRBD2,12,.,TRBJ2-3,CASVSGGDTQYF,TGTGCCAGCGTGAGCGGGGGGGATACGCAGTATTTT
TRBV11-1,TRBD2,15,.,TRBJ2-5,CASSSRGSYQETQYF,TGTGCCAGCAGCTCGCGGGGGAGTTACCAAGAGACCCAGTACTTC
TRBV5-1,TRBD1,15,.,TRBJ1-4,CASSFEQGAFEKLFF,TGCGCCAGCAGCTTCGAACAGGGGGCGTTTGAAAAACTGTTTTTT
TRBV29-1,.,15,few,TRBJ1-1,CSVDGSHRSNTEAFF,TGCAGCGTTGATGGGTCACACAGGTCCAACACTGAAGCTTTCTTT
TRBV14,.,15,.,TRBJ2-1,CASSQKGGAYNEQFF,TGTGCCAGCAGCCAAAAGGGGGGGGCCTACAATGAGCAGTTCTTC
TRBV11-1,.,14,.,TRBJ1-3,CASSVDSNGNTIYF,TGTGCCAGCAGCGTCGACAGCAATGGAAACACCATATATTTT
TRBV30,.,14,.,TRBJ2-5,CAWSAGRDLETQYF,TGTGCCTGGAGTGCGGGCAGGGATTTAGAGACCCAGTACTTC
TRBV5-6,.,14,.,TRBJ2-1,CASSAGSLYNEQFF,TGTGCCAGCAGCGCCGGGTCCCTATACAATGAGCAGTTCTTC
TRBV30,TRBD2,15,.,TRBJ2-3,CAWTKAGGFTDTQYF,TGTGCCTGGACTAAAGCGGGGGGGTTCACAGATACGCAGTATTTT
TRBV5-1,TRBD2,14,few,TRBJ2-7,CASSSSGAVGEQYF,TGCGCCAGCAGCTCGAGCGGGGCGGTGGGTGAGCAGTACTTC
TRBV5-4,.,14,.,TRBJ1-2,CAPGSMEGGDGYTF,TGTGCCCCTGGCTCTATGGAGGGAGGCGATGGCTACACCTTC
TRBV18,.,13,few,TRBJ1-5,CASSPGHNQPQHF,TGTGCCAGCTCGCCAGGGCACAATCAGCCCCAGCATTTT
TRBV29-1,.,14,.,TRBJ1-2,CSVPADTSNYGYTF,TGCAGCGTCCCTGCGGACACCTCTAACTATGGCTACACCTTC
TRBV5-8,.,9,once,TRBJ2-7,CASRTGQYF,TGTGCCAGCAGGACGGGGCAGTACTTC
TRBV27,TRBD1,16,.,TRBJ1-1,CASSPSGDRGRKMAFF,TGTGCCAGCAGCCCTTCTGGGGACAGGGGGCGTAAGATGGCTTTCTTT
TRBV28,.,14,.,TRBJ1-4,CASSLSVRDEKLFF,TGTGCCAGCAGTTTATCGGTCAGGGATGAAAAACTGTTTTTT
TRBV7-9,TRBD1,15,.,TRBJ1-1,CASSLAGTGAFEAFF,TGTGCCAGCAGCTTAGCCGGGACAGGGGCTTTTGAAGCTTTCTTT
TRBV9,TRBD2,15,.,TRBJ2-5,CASSVGSGGIETQYF,TGTGCCAGCAGCGTAGGAAGCGGGGGGATTGAGACCCAGTACTTC
TRBV10-3,TRBD2,16,.,TRBJ2-2,CASGTSGAPNTGELFF,TGTGCCAGCGGGACTAGCGGGGCTCCGAACACCGGGGAGCTGTTTTTT
TRBV21-1,.,15,few,TRBJ2-7,CASRGRLAGSHEQYF,TGTGCCAGCCGGGGGCGGCTAGCGGGGTCCCACGAGCAGTACTTC
TRBV3-1/TRBV3-2,TRBD2,16,.,TRBJ2-1,CASSPGSGLAGNEQFF,TGTGCCAGCAGCCCAGGATCGGGACTAGCGGGGAATGAGCAGTTCTTC
TRBV5-1,.,13,once,TRBJ2-3,CASRNRETDTQYF,TGCGCCAGCCGAAACAGGGAGACAGATACGCAGTATTTT
TRBV7-8,.,15,.,TRBJ2-7,CASSLARSDRDEQYF,TGTGCCAGCAGCTTAGCGCGGTCGGACAGAGACGAGCAGTACTTC
TRBV14,TRBD1,14,once,TRBJ1-2,CASSLGTGDYGYTF,TGTGCCAGCAGCCTCGGGACAGGGGACTATGGCTACACCTTC
TRBV9,TRBD1,16,.,TRBJ2-2,CASSVVGQASAGELFF,TGTGCCAGCAGCGTAGTAGGACAGGCCTCAGCCGGGGAGCTGTTTTTT
TRBV7-2,.,14,.,TRBJ1-2,CASSLAEGNYGYTF,TGTGCCAGCAGCTTAGCGGAGGGAAACTATGGCTACACCTTC